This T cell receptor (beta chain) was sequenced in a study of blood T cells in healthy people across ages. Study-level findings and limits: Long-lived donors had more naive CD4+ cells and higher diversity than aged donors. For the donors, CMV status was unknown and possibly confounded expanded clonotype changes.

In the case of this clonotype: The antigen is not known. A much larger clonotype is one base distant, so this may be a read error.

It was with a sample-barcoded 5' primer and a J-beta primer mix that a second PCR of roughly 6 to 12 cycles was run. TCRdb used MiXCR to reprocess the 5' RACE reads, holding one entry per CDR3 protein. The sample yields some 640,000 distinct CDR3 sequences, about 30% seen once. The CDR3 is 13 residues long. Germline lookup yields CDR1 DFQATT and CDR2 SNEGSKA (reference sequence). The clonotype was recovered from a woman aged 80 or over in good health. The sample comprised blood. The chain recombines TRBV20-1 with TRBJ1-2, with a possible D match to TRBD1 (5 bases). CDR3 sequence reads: CNATADSTYGYTF. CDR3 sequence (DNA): TGCAATGCGACTGCCGACAGCACCTATGGCTACACCTTC.